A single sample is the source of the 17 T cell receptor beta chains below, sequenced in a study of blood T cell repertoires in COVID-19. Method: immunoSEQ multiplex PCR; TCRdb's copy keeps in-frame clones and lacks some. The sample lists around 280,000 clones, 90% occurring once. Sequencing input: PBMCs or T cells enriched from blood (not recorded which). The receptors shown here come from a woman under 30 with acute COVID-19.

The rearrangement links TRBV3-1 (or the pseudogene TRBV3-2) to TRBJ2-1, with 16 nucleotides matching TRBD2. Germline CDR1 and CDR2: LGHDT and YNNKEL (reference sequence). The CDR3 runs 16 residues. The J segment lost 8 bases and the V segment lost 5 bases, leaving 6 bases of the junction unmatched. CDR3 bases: TGTGCCAGCAGCGAATCCGGGACTAGCGGGAGGGATGAGCAGTTCTTC. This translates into CASSESGTSGRDEQFF.

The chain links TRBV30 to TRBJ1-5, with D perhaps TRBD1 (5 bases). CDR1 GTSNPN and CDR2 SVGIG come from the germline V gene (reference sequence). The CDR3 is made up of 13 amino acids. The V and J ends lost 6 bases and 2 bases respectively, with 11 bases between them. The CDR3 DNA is TGTGCCTGTGGAAGGGGCGGCAATCAGCCCCAGCATTTT. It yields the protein CACGRGGNQPQHF.

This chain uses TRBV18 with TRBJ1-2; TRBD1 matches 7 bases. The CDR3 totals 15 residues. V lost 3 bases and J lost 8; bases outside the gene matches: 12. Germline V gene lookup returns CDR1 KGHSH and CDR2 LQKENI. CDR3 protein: CASSPDQGGVNGYTF. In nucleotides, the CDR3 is TGTGCCAGCTCACCCGATCAGGGGGGTGTCAACGGCTACACCTTC.

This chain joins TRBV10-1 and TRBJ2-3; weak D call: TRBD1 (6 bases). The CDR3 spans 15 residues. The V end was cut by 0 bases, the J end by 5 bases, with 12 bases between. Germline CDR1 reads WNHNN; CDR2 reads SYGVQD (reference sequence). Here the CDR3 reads CASSESIGGRDTQYF. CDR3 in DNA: TGCGCCAGCAGTGAGTCGATTGGGGGCCGAGATACGCAGTATTTT.

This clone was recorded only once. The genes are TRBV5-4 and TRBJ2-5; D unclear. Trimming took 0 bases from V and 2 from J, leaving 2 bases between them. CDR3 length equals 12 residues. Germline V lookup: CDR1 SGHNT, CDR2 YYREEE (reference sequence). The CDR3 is CASSLAQETQYF. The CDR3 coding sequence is TGTGCCAGCAGCTTGGCTCAAGAGACCCAGTACTTC.

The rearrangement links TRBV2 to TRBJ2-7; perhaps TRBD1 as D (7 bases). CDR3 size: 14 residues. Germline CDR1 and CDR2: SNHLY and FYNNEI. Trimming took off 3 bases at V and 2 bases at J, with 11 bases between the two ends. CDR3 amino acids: CASSERDRAYEQYF. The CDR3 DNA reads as TGTGCCAGCAGTGAGCGGGACAGAGCCTACGAGCAGTACTTC.

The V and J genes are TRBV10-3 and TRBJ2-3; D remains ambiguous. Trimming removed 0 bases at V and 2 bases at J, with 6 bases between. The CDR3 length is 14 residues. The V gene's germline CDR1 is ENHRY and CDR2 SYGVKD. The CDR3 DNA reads TGTGCCATCAGTGAGTCAGAGGTCACAGATACGCAGTATTTT. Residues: CAISESEVTDTQYF.

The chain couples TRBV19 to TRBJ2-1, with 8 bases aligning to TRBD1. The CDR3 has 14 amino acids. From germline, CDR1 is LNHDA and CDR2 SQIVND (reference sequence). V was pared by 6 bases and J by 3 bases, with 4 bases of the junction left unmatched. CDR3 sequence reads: CASSGQGYYNEQFF. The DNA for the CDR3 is TGTGCCAGTAGCGGACAGGGTTACTACAATGAGCAGTTCTTC.

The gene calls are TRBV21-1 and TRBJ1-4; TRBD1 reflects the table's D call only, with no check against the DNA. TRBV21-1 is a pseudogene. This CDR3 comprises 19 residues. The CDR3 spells CASSTHRTGAFRGNEKLFF. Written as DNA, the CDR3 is TGTGCCAGCAGCACCCATCGGACAGGGGCTTTCCGAGGTAATGAAAAACTGTTTTTT.

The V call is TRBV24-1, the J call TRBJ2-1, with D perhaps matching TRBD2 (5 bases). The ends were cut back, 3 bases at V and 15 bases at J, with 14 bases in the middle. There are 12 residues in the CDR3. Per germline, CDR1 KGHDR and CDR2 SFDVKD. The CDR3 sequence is CATSDQRDALFF. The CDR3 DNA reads TGTGCCACCAGTGATCAACGGGATGCGCTGTTCTTC.

The DNA for the CDR3 is TGTGCCAGCAGCGTAAGAGCAGGGCCGGGCACTGAAGCTTTCTTT. Protein sequence: CASSVRAGPGTEAFF. The V call is TRBV9, the J call TRBJ1-1; weak D call: TRBD1 (5 bases). This CDR3 is 15 amino acids long. Germline V gives CDR1 SGDLS, CDR2 YYNGEE. V lost 1 base and J lost 4, with 14 bases in between.

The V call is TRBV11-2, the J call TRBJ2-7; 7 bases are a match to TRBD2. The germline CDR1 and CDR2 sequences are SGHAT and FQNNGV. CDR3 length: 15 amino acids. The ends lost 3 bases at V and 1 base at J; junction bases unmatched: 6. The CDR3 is CASSFPGLSSYEQYF. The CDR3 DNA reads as TGTGCCAGCAGCTTTCCGGGACTATCTTCCTACGAGCAGTACTTC.

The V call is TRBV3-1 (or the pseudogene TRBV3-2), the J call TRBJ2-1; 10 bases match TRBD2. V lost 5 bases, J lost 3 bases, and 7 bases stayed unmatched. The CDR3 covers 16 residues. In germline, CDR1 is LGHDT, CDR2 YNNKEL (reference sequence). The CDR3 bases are TGTGCCAGCAGCGACGGACTAGCGGAAGTCTACAATGAGCAGTTCTTC. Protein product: CASSDGLAEVYNEQFF.

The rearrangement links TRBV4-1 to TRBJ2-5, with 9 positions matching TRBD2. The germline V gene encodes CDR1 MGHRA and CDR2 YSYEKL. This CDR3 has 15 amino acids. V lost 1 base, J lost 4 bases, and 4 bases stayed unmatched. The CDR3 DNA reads TGCGCCAGCAGCCAAGCCGGGACTAGCCGAGAGACCCAGTACTTC. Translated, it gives CASSQAGTSRETQYF.

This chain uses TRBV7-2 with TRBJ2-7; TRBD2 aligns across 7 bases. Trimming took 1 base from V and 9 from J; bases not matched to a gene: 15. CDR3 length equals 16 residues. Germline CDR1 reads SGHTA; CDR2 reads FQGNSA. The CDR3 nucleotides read TGTGCCAGCAGCTTAGGGGGCGGGAGACTACCCTCGGGGCAGTACTTC. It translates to CASSLGGGRLPSGQYF.

CDR3 sequence (DNA): TGTGCCAGCAGCTCCGGACAGGGTTACAATGAGCAGTTCTTC. Its translation is CASSSGQGYNEQFF. This rearrangement joins TRBV7-9 to TRBJ2-1; TRBD1 matches 8 bases. This CDR3 has 14 amino acids. The junction had 3 bases not matched to a gene; V was cut back by 4 bases and J by 4 bases. The germline V gene has CDR1 SEHNR and CDR2 FQNEAQ (reference sequence).

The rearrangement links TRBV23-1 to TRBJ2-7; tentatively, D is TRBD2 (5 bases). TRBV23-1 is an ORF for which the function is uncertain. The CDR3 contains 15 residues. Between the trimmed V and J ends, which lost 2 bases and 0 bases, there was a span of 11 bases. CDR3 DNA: TGCGCCAGCAGTCAAAAAGCGGAAAGCTCCTACGAGCAGTACTTC. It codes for CASSQKAESSYEQYF.